The 22 T cell receptor beta chains listed next were all sequenced from one sample in a study of blood T cell repertoires in COVID-19. The repertoire was sequenced with immunoSEQ multiplex PCR; TCRdb's copy has only in-frame clones and lacks some. The sample consists of about 240,000 clones, about 86% of them appearing once. Sequenced input: PBMCs or T cells enriched from blood (not recorded which). The source is a middle-aged woman with acute COVID-19.

The chain joins TRBV2 to TRBJ2-7; TRBD2 matches at 11 bases. CDR1 and CDR2 (germline): SNHLY, FYNNEI. J gave up 0 bases and V 2 bases, and 0 bases lay outside the gene matches. The CDR3 consists of 15 residues. CDR3 nucleotide sequence: TGTGCCAGCAGTGAAACTAGCGGGAGCTCCTACGAGCAGTACTTC. The encoded protein is CASSETSGSSYEQYF.

The chain combines TRBV5-1 with TRBJ1-4; D is unclear. CDR1 and CDR2 (germline): SGHRS, YFSETQ. V lost 0 bases and J 8 bases, leaving 8 bases between the germline ends. This CDR3 is 13 amino acids long. CDR3 sequence: CASSLGGLEKLFF. The CDR3 nucleotides read TGCGCCAGCAGCTTGGGCGGTCTAGAAAAACTGTTTTTT. Filled out from reference TRBV5-1 and TRBJ1-4, the complete variable domain reads KAGVTQTPRYLIKTRGQQVTLSCSPISGHRSVSWYQQTPGQGLQFLFEYFSETQRNKGNFPGRFSGRQFSNSRSEMNVSTLELGDSALYLCASSLGGLEKLFFGSGTQLSVL.

This clone was observed a single time. The rearrangement links TRBV21-1 to TRBJ2-3; TRBD2, the table's D call, lacks a check against the DNA. TRBV21-1 is flagged as a pseudogene. The length of the CDR3 is 18 residues. The CDR3 sequence is CASSKWSPSGRRTDTQYF. CDR3 sequence (DNA): TGTGCCAGCAGCAAATGGTCGCCTAGCGGGAGGCGCACAGATACGCAGTATTTT.

V is TRBV6-5 and J is TRBJ1-5; D is unresolved. V was trimmed by 8 bases and J by 4 bases, leaving 12 bases between them. The CDR3 totals 13 residues. Looked up from germline, CDR1 is MNHEY and CDR2 is SVGAGI. The CDR3 bases are TGTGCCAGCCAAGGAGACGGGAATCAGCCCCAGCATTTT. Its translation: CASQGDGNQPQHF.

This chain connects TRBV19 to TRBJ2-7; 10 bases match TRBD1. J lost 5 bases, V lost 4 bases, and 20 bases had no gene match. Germline-derived CDR1 and CDR2 are LNHDA and SQIVND (reference sequence). The CDR3 spans 19 residues. The CDR3 protein is CASSSLPGQGINLNDEQYF. In DNA form, the CDR3 reads TGTGCCAGTAGTAGTCTCCCGGGACAGGGGATCAATTTAAATGACGAGCAGTACTTC.

V and J are TRBV29-1 and TRBJ2-1, with TRBD2 matching 16 bases. From germline, CDR1 is SQVTM and CDR2 ANQGSEA. CDR3 size: 17 residues. The trim removed 7 bases at V and 8 bases at J, leaving 14 bases unmatched. For the CDR3, the DNA is TGCAGCGGAACGGGCAGGGGACTAGCGGGAGGGCACTATGAGCAGTTCTTC. Its protein product is CSGTGRGLAGGHYEQFF.

The chain joins TRBV7-2 to TRBJ2-2, with TRBD1 matching 10 bases. This CDR3 has 16 amino acids. V shed 3 bases, J shed 5 bases, and the junction held 6 bases outside the gene matches. The germline V gene encodes CDR1 SGHTA and CDR2 FQGNSA. CDR3 bases: TGTGCCAGCAGCTTTCGACAGGGGGCGCGTACCGGGGAGCTGTTTTTT. Its protein is CASSFRQGARTGELFF.

The chain couples TRBV19 to TRBJ1-2; 12 bases align to TRBD1. Germline assignment: CDR1 LNHDA and CDR2 SQIVND (reference sequence). The CDR3 has 18 residues. After removal of 6 bases from V and 7 bases from J, the junction contained 18 bases not matched to a gene. The CDR3 spells CASSRTGTGGATSTGYTF. The CDR3 coding sequence is TGTGCCAGTAGCCGGACCGGGACAGGGGGCGCGACTTCCACTGGCTACACCTTC.

The rearrangement uses TRBV29-1 and TRBJ2-1; no reliable D call. CDR1 SQVTM and CDR2 ANQGSEA come from the germline V gene. This CDR3 comprises 13 residues. The ends were cut back, 8 bases at V and 7 bases at J, with 18 bases in the middle. The CDR3 nucleotides read TGCAGCCTGGGTCGAGGTTTGGGTAATGAGCAGTTCTTC. Translating it yields CSLGRGLGNEQFF.

The rearrangement uses TRBV2 and TRBJ1-3; no firm D call. CDR1 and CDR2 (germline): SNHLY, FYNNEI. V was pared by 6 bases and J by 0 bases, with 12 bases between. The CDR3 has 15 amino acids. The CDR3 coding sequence is TGTGCCAGCAGCTCAGGTCAACTCTCTGGAAACACCATATATTTT. The encoded protein is CASSSGQLSGNTIYF.

V is TRBV19 and J is TRBJ2-2; maybe TRBD1 (6 bases). Germline-derived CDR1 and CDR2 are LNHDA and SQIVND (reference sequence). Trimming pared 7 bases from V and 0 bases from J, leaving 18 bases between. The CDR3 extends over 17 amino acids. The CDR3 DNA reads TGTGCCAGTACCCCAACCCGGGACATCGCGAACACCGGGGAGCTGTTTTTT. Residues: CASTPTRDIANTGELFF.

The chain recombines TRBV7-9 with TRBJ2-7; 9 nucleotides line up with TRBD1. V lost 5 bases, J lost 5 bases, and 7 bases stayed unmatched. The CDR3 length is 14 residues. CDR1 is SEHNR and CDR2 is FQNEAQ in the germline V gene (reference sequence). CDR3 nucleotides: TGTGCCAGCAGCATACCCGGGACAGGGAACGAGCAGTACTTC. Translating gives CASSIPGTGNEQYF.

A single count supports this clone. V gene TRBV19 combines with J gene TRBJ2-2, with D possibly matching TRBD1 (6 bases). The ends were cut back, 8 bases at V and 3 bases at J, with 10 bases in the middle. The CDR3 extends over 13 amino acids. Per germline, CDR1 LNHDA and CDR2 SQIVND (reference sequence). The CDR3 here is CASATGYTGELFF. In DNA form, the CDR3 reads TGTGCCAGTGCAACAGGGTACACCGGGGAGCTGTTTTTT.

This clone was seen more than once but under ten times. The rearrangement uses TRBV27 and TRBJ2-7; TRBD2 matches at 7 bases. Germline CDR1 is MNHEY and CDR2 is SMNVEV (reference sequence). The trim removed 4 bases at V and 2 bases at J, leaving 5 bases unmatched. CDR3 size: 14 residues. The CDR3 reads CASSSNSGPYEQYF. The CDR3 DNA follows: TGTGCCAGCAGTTCAAATAGCGGGCCCTACGAGCAGTACTTC.

The chain carries TRBV11-3 and TRBJ2-1; perhaps TRBD2 as D (6 bases). V was cut by 5 bases and J by 5 bases, with 19 bases left in between. Germline V gene data show CDR1 as SGHNT and CDR2 as YENEEA. The CDR3 totals 16 residues. CDR3 coding DNA: TGTGCCAGCAGCCCAGCGGGCCCACCTACAAACAATGAGCAGTTCTTC. This encodes CASSPAGPPTNNEQFF.

The rearrangement joins TRBV18 to TRBJ1-1, with TRBD1 identical over 8 bases. Unmatched junction bases numbered 4, after V lost 3 bases and J lost 4 bases. Germline loops: CDR1 KGHSH, CDR2 LQKENI. CDR3 length equals 14 residues. This chain's CDR3 is CASSPTGESTEAFF. The CDR3 DNA reads TGTGCCAGCTCACCGACAGGGGAGAGCACTGAAGCTTTCTTT. The variable domain in full, with the rest retrieved from reference TRBV18 and TRBJ1-1, is NAGVMQNPRHLVRRRGQEARLRCSPMKGHSHVYWYRQLPEEGLKFMVYLQKENIIDESGMPKERFSAEFPKEGPSILRIQQVVRGDSAAYFCASSPTGESTEAFFGQGTRLTVV.

The genes are TRBV11-3 and TRBJ1-1; the match to TRBD1 covers 8 bases. The CDR3 is made up of 15 amino acids. Germline V gives CDR1 SGHNT, CDR2 YENEEA. J lost 4 bases, V lost 0 bases, and 4 bases had no gene match. The CDR3 here is CASSLDQGASTEAFF. In DNA, the CDR3 is TGTGCCAGCAGCTTAGACCAGGGGGCGTCCACTGAAGCTTTCTTT.

This chain links TRBV5-4 with TRBJ2-2; D unclear. V was shortened by 6 bases and J by 0 bases, with 9 bases between the two germline ends. The V gene's germline CDR1 is SGHNT and CDR2 YYREEE (reference sequence). The CDR3 length is 14 residues. The CDR3 loop is CASTPTPNTGELFF. In nucleotides, the CDR3 is TGTGCCAGCACCCCAACACCGAACACCGGGGAGCTGTTTTTT.

This sequence joins TRBV24-1 and TRBJ2-1; 7 bases line up with TRBD2. Trimming cost V 3 bases and J 6 bases; bases outside gene matches: 4. The CDR3 sequence is 14 residues long. Germline assignment: CDR1 KGHDR and CDR2 SFDVKD. The CDR3, as DNA: TGTGCCACCAGTGATACAGGACTAGGCAATGAGCAGTTCTTC. Translating it yields CATSDTGLGNEQFF.

The rearrangement uses TRBV6-5 and TRBJ2-5; TRBD2 is a possible D gene (5 bases). V gave up 8 bases and J gave up 0 bases, with 13 bases separating them. This CDR3 has 14 amino acids. CDR1 is MNHEY and CDR2 is SVGAGI in the germline V gene. CDR3 loop: CASGRGRDQETQYF. In nucleotides, the CDR3 is TGTGCCAGCGGGAGAGGACGGGACCAAGAGACCCAGTACTTC.

The rearrangement links TRBV7-2 to TRBJ2-3; tentative D call: TRBD1 (6 bases). The CDR3 loop spans 15 amino acids. Between the trimmed V and J ends, which lost 1 base and 5 bases, there was a span of 13 bases. Germline V CDR1 and CDR2: SGHTA, FQGNSA. CDR3 sequence: CASSLDPARGDTQYF. DNA of the CDR3: TGTGCCAGCAGCTTAGATCCAGCCAGGGGAGATACGCAGTATTTT.

The chain combines TRBV29-1 with TRBJ2-3; 9 nucleotides match TRBD2. V was pared by 4 bases and J by 11 bases, with 10 bases of the junction left unmatched. Germline V lookup: CDR1 SQVTM, CDR2 ANQGSEA. CDR3 length equals 13 residues. CDR3 residues: CSVVAGVGSGQYF. CDR3 nucleotides: TGCAGCGTTGTAGCGGGAGTGGGGTCGGGGCAGTATTTT.